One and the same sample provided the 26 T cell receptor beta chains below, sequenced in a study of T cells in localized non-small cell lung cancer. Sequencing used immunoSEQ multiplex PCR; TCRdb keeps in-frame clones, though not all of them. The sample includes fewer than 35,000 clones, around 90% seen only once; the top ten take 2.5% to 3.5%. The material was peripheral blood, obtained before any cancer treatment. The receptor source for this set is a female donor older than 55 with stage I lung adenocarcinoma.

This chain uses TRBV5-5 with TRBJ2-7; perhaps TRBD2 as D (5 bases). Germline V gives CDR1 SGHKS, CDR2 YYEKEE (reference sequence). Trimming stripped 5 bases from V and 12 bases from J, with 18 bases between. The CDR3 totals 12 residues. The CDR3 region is CASRKLGDMGYF. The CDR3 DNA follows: TGTGCCAGCAGGAAACTAGGTGATATGGGGTACTTC. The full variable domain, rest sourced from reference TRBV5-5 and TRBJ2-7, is DAGVTQSPTHLIKTRGQQVTLRCSPISGHKSVSWYQQVLGQGPQFIFQYYEKEERGRGNFPDRFSARQFPNYSSELNVNALLLGDSALYLCASRKLGDMGYFGPGTRLTVT.

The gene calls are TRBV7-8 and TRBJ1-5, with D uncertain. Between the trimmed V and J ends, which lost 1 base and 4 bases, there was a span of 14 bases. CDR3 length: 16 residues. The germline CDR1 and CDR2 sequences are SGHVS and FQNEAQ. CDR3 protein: CASSLGVGRSNQPQHF. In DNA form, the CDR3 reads TGTGCCAGCAGCTTAGGTGTCGGCAGGTCGAATCAGCCCCAGCATTTT.

The CDR3 spells CASSSSTGGETEAFF. Written as DNA, the CDR3 is TGCGCCAGCAGCTCGTCTACAGGGGGAGAAACTGAAGCTTTCTTT. The rearrangement links TRBV5-1 to TRBJ1-1; 8 bases agree with TRBD1. Germline loops: CDR1 SGHRS, CDR2 YFSETQ. The CDR3 covers 15 residues. The trim removed 3 bases at V and 5 bases at J, leaving 9 bases unmatched.

The CDR3 nucleotides read TGTGCCAGCAGCTTAGACGCGGACCTGGGGGCGGGTACGCAGTATTTT. Translating gives CASSLDADLGAGTQYF. The J gene is TRBJ2-3, the V gene TRBV7-3, with a possible D match to TRBD1 (6 bases). The germline gives CDR1 SGHTA, CDR2 FQGTGA. Trimming cost V 2 bases and J 8 bases, with 20 bases left between them. This CDR3 comprises 16 residues.

The CDR3 DNA follows: TGTGCCATCAAGGGGGGGAGGGCCCCCAATGAGCAGTTCTTC. Residues: CAIKGGRAPNEQFF. The chain uses TRBV10-3 and TRBJ2-1; the D gene is possibly TRBD2 (7 bases). V lost 7 bases and J lost 6, with 16 bases in between. This CDR3 comprises 14 residues. Germline-derived CDR1 and CDR2 are ENHRY and SYGVKD.

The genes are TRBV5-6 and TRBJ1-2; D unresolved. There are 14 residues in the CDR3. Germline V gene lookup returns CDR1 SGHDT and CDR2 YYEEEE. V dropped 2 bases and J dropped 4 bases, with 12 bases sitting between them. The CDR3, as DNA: TGTGCCAGCAGCTTTACGGGCCAGACCTATGGCTACACCTTC. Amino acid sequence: CASSFTGQTYGYTF.

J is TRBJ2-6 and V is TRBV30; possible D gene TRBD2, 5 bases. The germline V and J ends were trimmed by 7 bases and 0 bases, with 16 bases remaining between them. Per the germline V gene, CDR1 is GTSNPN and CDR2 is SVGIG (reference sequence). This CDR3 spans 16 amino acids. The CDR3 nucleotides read TGTGCCTCCCCGGGGTCCCCAGGCTCTGGGGCCAACGTCCTGACTTTC. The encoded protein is CASPGSPGSGANVLTF.

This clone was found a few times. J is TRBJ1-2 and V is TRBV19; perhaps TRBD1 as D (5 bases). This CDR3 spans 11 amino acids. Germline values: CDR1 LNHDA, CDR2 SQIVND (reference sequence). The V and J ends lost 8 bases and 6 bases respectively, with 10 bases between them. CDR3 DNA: TGTGCCAGTCGTGGAGGGGATGGCTACACCTTC. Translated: CASRGGDGYTF.

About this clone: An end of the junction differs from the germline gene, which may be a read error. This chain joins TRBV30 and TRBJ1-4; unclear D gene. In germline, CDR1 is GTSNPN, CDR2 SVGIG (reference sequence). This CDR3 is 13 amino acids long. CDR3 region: CAGRVPTNEKLFF. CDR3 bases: TGTGCCGGGAGGGTACCAACTAATGAAAAACTGTTTTTT.

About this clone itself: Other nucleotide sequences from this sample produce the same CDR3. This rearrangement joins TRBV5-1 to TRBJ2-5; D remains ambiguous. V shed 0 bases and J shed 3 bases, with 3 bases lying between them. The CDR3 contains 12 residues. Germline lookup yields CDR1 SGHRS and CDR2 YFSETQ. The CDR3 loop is CASSLDEETQYF. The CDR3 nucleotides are TGCGCCAGCAGCTTGGACGAAGAGACCCAGTACTTC.

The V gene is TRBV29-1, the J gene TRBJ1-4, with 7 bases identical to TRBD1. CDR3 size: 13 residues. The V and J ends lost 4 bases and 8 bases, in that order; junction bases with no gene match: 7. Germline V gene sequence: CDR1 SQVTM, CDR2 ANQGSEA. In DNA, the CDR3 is TGCAGCGTTGGAGACACGGGACAGGAAAAACTGTTTTTT. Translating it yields CSVGDTGQEKLFF.

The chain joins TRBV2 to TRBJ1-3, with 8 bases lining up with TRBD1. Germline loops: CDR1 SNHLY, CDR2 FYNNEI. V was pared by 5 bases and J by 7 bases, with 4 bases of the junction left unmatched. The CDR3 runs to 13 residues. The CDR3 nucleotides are TGTGCCAGCAGTACAGGGGGAAAGAACACCATATATTTT. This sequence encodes CASSTGGKNTIYF.

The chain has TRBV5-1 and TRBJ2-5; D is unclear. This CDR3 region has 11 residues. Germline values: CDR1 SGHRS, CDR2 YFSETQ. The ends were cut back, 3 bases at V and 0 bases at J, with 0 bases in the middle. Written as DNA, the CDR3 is TGCGCCAGCAGCTACCAAGAGACCCAGTACTTC. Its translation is CASSYQETQYF.

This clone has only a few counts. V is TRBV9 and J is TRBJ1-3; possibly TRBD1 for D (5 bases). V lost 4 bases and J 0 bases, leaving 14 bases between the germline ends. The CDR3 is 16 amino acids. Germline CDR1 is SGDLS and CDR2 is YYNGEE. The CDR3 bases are TGTGCCAGCAGCCCCCGGGACGGATCCTCTGGAAACACCATATATTTT. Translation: CASSPRDGSSGNTIYF.

Written as DNA, the CDR3 is TGTGCCAGCAGCGTCACGGGGATGGGATCCATAGGCACCGGGGAGCTGTTTTTT. Amino acids: CASSVTGMGSIGTGELFF. The chain is built from TRBV9 and TRBJ2-2, with D possibly being TRBD2 (5 bases). Germline assignment: CDR1 SGDLS and CDR2 YYNGEE. Trimming removed 2 bases from V and 4 bases from J, with 21 bases in between. The CDR3 has 18 residues.

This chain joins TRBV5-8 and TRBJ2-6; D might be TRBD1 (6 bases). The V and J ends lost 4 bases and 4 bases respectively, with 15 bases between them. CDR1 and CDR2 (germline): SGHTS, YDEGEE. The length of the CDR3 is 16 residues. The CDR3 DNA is TGTGCCAGCAGCCAGGGGCCCTCTGGGGGGGCCAACGTCCTGACTTTC. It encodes CASSQGPSGGANVLTF. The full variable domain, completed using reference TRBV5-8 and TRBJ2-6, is EAGVTQSPTHLIKTRGQQATLRCSPISGHTSVYWYQQALGLGLQFLLWYDEGEERNRGNFPPRFSGRQFPNYSSELNVNALELEDSALYLCASSQGPSGGANVLTFGAGSRLTVL.

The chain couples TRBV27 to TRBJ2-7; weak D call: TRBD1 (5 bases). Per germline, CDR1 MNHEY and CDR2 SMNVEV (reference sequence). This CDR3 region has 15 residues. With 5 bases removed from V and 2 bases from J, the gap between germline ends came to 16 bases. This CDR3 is CASSPPKGITYEQYF. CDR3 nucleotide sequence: TGTGCCAGCAGTCCACCAAAGGGGATTACCTACGAGCAGTACTTC.

The CDR3 region is CASSVRGIGGYTF. Written as DNA, the CDR3 is TGTGCCAGCAGCGTAAGGGGAATTGGTGGCTACACCTTC. The chain employs TRBV9 and TRBJ1-2; weak D call: TRBD1 (5 bases). The CDR3 has 13 residues. Per the germline V gene, CDR1 is SGDLS and CDR2 is YYNGEE. The germline V and J ends were trimmed by 1 base and 7 bases, with 11 bases remaining between them.

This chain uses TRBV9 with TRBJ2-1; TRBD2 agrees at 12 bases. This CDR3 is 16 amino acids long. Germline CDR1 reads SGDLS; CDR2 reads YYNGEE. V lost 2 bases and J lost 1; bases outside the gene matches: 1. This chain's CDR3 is CASSVLAGGSYNEQFF. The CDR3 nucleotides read TGTGCCAGCAGCGTCCTAGCGGGAGGGTCCTACAATGAGCAGTTCTTC.

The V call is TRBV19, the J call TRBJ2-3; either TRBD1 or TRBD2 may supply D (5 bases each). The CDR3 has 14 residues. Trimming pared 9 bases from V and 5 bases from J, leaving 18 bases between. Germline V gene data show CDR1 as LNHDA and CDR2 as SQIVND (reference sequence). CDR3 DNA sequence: TGTGCCAGCCGTTCCGGGGCCGGTAAAGATACGCAGTATTTT. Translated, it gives CASRSGAGKDTQYF.

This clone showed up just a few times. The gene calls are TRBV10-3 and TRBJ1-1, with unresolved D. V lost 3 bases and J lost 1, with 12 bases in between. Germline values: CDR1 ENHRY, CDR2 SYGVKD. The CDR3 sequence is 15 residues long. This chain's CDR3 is CAISDIRVGNTEAFF. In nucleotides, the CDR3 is TGTGCCATCAGTGATATAAGGGTTGGGAACACTGAAGCTTTCTTT.

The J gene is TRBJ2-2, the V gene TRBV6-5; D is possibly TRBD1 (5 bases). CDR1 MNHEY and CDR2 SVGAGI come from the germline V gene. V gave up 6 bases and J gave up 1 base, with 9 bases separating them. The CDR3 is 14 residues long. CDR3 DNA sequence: TGTGCCAGCAGCCGGACACTGAACACCGGGGAGCTGTTTTTT. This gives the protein CASSRTLNTGELFF.

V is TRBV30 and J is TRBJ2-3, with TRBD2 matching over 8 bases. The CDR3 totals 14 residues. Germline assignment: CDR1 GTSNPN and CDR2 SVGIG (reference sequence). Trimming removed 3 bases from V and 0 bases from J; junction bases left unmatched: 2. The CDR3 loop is CAWRASGSTDTQYF. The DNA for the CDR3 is TGTGCCTGGAGAGCTAGCGGGAGCACAGATACGCAGTATTTT.

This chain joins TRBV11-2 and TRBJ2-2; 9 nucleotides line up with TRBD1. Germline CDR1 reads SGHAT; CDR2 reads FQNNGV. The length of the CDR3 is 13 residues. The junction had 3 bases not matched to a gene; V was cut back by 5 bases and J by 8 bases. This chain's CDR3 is CASSAQGAGELFF. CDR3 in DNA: TGTGCCAGCAGCGCACAGGGGGCGGGGGAGCTGTTTTTT.

The DNA for the CDR3 is TGTGCCAGCAGAAGACTAGCGGGAGCCTACGAGCAGTACTTC. This translates into CASRRLAGAYEQYF. The chain is built from TRBV6-5 and TRBJ2-7; 12 nucleotides match TRBD2. V trimming: 6 bases; J trimming: 2 bases; junction bases outside the gene matches: 2. CDR3 length: 14 amino acids. Germline CDR1 reads MNHEY; CDR2 reads SVGAGI.

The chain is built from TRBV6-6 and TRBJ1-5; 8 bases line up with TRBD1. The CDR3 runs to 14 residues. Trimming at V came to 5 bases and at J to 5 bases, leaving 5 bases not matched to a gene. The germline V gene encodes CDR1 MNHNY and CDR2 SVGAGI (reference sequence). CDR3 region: CASSPRGPDQPQHF. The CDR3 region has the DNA TGTGCCAGCAGTCCCAGGGGGCCCGATCAGCCCCAGCATTTT.